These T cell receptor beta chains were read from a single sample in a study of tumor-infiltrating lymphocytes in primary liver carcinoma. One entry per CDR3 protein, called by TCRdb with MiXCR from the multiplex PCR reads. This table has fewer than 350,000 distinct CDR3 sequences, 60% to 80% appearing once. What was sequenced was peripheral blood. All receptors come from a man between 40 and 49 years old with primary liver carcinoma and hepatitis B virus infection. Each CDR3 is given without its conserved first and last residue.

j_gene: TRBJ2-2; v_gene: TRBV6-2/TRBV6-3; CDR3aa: ASSSPAGAGTGELF
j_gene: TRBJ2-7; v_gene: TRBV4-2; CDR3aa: ASSRGLGQGPYEQY
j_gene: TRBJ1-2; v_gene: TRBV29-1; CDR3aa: AIRGGSNYGYT
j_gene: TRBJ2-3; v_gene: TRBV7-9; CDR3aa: ASSLACQGKTDTQY
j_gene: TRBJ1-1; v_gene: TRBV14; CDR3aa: ASSPRQGAGAF
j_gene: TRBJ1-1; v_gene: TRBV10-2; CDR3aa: ASSEGGLPNTEAF
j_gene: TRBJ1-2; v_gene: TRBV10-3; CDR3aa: ATGTGERRYT
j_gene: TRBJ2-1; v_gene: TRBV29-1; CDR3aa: SVYGGRGANEQF
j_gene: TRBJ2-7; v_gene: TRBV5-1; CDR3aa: ASSLVASGNYEQY
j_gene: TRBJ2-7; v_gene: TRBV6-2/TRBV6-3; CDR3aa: ASSYPYPPSSYEQY
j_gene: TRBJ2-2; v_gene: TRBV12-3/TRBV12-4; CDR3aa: ASLGDSNTGEQF
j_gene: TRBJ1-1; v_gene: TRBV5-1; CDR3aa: ASSDQGGAEAF
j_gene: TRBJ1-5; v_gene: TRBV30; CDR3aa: AWTSGGLGNQPQH
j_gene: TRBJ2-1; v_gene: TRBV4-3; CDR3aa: ASSQGMQRLDNEQF
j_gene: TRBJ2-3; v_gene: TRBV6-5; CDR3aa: ASSYSAGRGDTQY
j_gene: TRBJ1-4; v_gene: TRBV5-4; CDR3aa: ASSLGSGHFEKLF
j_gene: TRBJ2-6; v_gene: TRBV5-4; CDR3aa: TSSLEQGGGANVLT
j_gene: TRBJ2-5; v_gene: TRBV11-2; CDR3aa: ASCLNSGRSQETQY
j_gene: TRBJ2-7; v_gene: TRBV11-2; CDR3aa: VSSRVSGPYEQY
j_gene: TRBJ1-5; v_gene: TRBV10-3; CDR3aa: AISEAKGGNQPQH
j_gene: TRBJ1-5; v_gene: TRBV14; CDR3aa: ASSLLGQPQH
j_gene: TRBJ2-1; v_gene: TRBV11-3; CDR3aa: ASSSAGPINEQF
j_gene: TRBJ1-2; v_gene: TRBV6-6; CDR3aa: ASSYSPEANYGYT
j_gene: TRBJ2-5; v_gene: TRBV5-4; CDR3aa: ASSKTSGSGGETQY
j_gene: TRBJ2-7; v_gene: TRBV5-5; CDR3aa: ASSPSPGTAYEEY
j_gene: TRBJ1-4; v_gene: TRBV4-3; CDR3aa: ASSQDLRGRNEKLF
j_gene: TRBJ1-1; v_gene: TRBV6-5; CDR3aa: ASSYLRKSGIEAF
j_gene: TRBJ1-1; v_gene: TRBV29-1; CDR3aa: SVKATGAWSTEAF
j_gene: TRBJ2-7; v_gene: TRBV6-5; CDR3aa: ASRGLTSSYEQC
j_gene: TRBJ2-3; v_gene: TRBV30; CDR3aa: AWTPGLEGTQY
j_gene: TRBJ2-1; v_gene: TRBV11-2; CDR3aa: DSSPLGEYNEQF
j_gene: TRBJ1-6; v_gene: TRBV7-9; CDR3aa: ASSYTGEGTLH
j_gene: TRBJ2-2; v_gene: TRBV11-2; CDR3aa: ASSKGDLTANTGELF
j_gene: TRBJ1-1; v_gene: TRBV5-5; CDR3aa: ASSLSGGGTEAF
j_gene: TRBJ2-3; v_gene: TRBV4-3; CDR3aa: ASSQELSGGPYMQY
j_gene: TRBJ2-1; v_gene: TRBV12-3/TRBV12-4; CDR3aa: ASSHLSGQPYNEQF
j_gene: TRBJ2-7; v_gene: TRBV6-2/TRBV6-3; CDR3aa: ASSYGPFRGGGYEQY
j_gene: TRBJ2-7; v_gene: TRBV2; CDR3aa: ASSTPTYEQY
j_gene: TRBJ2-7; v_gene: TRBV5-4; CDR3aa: ASSLGAYGQY
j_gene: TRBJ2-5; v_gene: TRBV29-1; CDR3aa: SVEGSGQETQY
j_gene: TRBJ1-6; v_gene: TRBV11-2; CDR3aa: ASSHDGPPLH
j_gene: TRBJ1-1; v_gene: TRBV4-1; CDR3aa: ASSHFKGRGEEAF
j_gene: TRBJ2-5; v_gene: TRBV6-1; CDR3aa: ASSVSGPETQY
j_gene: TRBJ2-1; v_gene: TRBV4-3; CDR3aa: ASSQRQGRGTRS
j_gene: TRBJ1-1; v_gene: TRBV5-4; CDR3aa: TSSPGTGTGEGTEAF
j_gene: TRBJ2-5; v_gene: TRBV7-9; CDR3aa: ASSLGDGVQETQY
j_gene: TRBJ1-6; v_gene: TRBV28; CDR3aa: ASSSANSPLH
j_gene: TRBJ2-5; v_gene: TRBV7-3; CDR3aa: ASSLVSSETQC
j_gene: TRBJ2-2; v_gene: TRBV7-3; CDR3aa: ASSNRDAAGTGELF
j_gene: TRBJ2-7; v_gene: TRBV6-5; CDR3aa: ASSSLSGGGEQY
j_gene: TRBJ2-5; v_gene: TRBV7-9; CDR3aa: ASSSRLTGVETQY
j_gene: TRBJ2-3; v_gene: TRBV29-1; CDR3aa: SVDTGVTDTQY
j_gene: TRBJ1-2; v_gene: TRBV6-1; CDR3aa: ASITDGQINYGYT
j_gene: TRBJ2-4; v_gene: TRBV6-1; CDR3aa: ASSLAKNIQY
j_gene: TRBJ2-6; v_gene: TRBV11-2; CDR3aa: VSSIGTRGSPGANVLT
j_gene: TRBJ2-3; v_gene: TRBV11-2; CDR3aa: VSSLDQKAGYTDTHY